This TCR beta chain stems from a study of early T cells in non-severe SARS-CoV-2 infection. Study information: It was bulk RNA from unsorted whole blood that was sequenced, and the chains were unpaired. Study-wide findings and caveats: Matching against VDJdb likely underestimated virus-specific expansions, favoring anti-spike CD8.

Per the germline V gene, CDR1 is MNHNY and CDR2 is SVGAGI (reference sequence). Trimming left V 6 bases short and J 0 bases short, with 12 bases between. The CDR3 extends over 15 amino acids. In the case of this clonotype: Its target is unknown.

In the library, individual cDNA molecules carried attached unique molecular identifiers. TCRdb fed the 5' RACE reads into MiXCR, producing one record per CDR3 protein. The data hold more than 65,000 distinct CDR3 sequences, with 13% observed a single time. This TCR derives from an adult who was a healthcare worker with PCR-confirmed SARS-CoV-2 infection or an uninfected control (not recorded which). The chain couples TRBV6-6 to TRBJ1-3; D is uncertain. Sequencing input: whole blood. The CDR3, as DNA: TGTGCCAGCAGCATCAGGAGGAGCTCTGGAAACACCATATATTTT. It is translated as CASSIRRSSGNTIYF.